The 26 T cell receptor beta chains in this list originate from one sample, sequenced in a study of blood T cell repertoires in COVID-19. The repertoire was sequenced with immunoSEQ multiplex PCR; TCRdb's copy has only in-frame clones and lacks some. This sample has 200,000 to 250,000 clones, with about nine tenths found just once. Specimen: peripheral blood. Receptors were obtained from a man aged 25 to 40 who had recovered from COVID-19.

The chain couples TRBV29-1 to TRBJ2-7, with 11 bases lining up with TRBD2. This CDR3 has 13 amino acids. J was trimmed by 2 bases and V by 6 bases; bases with no gene match: 3. Looked up from germline, CDR1 is SQVTM and CDR2 is ANQGSEA. The CDR3 loop reads CSVATSGAYEQYF. Here the CDR3 DNA reads TGCAGCGTCGCGACTAGCGGGGCCTACGAGCAGTACTTC.

The rearrangement uses TRBV4-3 and TRBJ2-7, with D perhaps matching TRBD1 (6 bases). With 1 base removed from V and 3 bases from J, the gap between germline ends came to 13 bases. Germline CDR1 is LGHNA and CDR2 is YSLEER. This CDR3 is built from 15 residues. As DNA, the CDR3 is TGCGCCAGCAGCCAAGTAGAGGGGACAAACTACGAGCAGTACTTC. It specifies CASSQVEGTNYEQYF.

The chain uses TRBV6-5 and TRBJ2-3; D is perhaps TRBD1 (5 bases). V lost 8 bases and J lost 2, with 11 bases in between. This CDR3 is built from 13 residues. CDR1 is MNHEY and CDR2 is SVGAGI in the germline V gene. As DNA, the CDR3 is TGTGCCAGCCGACAGCTTTTCACAGATACGCAGTATTTT. It translates to CASRQLFTDTQYF.

V and J are TRBV29-1 and TRBJ1-1; D ambiguous. V lost 1 base and J 4 bases, leaving 10 bases between the germline ends. The CDR3 totals 13 residues. CDR1 is SQVTM and CDR2 is ANQGSEA in the germline V gene. The CDR3 loop reads CSVEGELGTEAFF. The CDR3 nucleotides read TGCAGCGTTGAAGGGGAGTTGGGCACTGAAGCTTTCTTT.

The chain is built from TRBV2 and TRBJ1-6; 8 nucleotides line up with TRBD1. Germline assignment: CDR1 SNHLY and CDR2 FYNNEI. V lost 6 bases to trimming and J lost 10 bases; unmatched junction nucleotides: 5. This CDR3 has 13 amino acids. The CDR3 is CASSGQGGSPLHF. The CDR3 DNA reads TGTGCCAGCAGCGGACAGGGTGGGTCACCCCTCCACTTT.

In regard to this clone: Other DNA sequences in the sample encode the same CDR3. This chain links TRBV19 with TRBJ2-7; D possibly corresponds to TRBD1 (6 bases). There are 14 residues in the CDR3. The V and J ends lost 6 bases and 1 base respectively, with 13 bases between them. CDR1 LNHDA and CDR2 SQIVND come from the germline V gene (reference sequence). The CDR3 is CASSIRDISYEQYF. The CDR3 bases are TGTGCCAGTAGCATCCGGGACATTTCCTACGAGCAGTACTTC.

The chain joins TRBV30 to TRBJ2-7, with D hard to call. With 1 base removed from V and 2 bases from J, the gap between germline ends came to 6 bases. Germline-derived CDR1 and CDR2 are GTSNPN and SVGIG (reference sequence). The CDR3 loop spans 12 amino acids. DNA of the CDR3: TGTGCCTGGAGTGGGCAACCCTACGAGCAGTACTTC. Protein product: CAWSGQPYEQYF.

The gene calls are TRBV7-9 and TRBJ2-7, with a weak D call TRBD1 (5 bases). V was shortened by 1 base and J by 0 bases, with 7 bases between the two germline ends. CDR1 and CDR2 from the germline V gene are SEHNR and FQNEAQ (reference sequence). The CDR3 spans 14 residues. The CDR3 nucleotides read TGTGCCAGCAGCTTAGACAGGAGCTCCTACGAGCAGTACTTC. It encodes CASSLDRSSYEQYF.

The chain has TRBV11-3 and TRBJ1-1; D remains unclear. This CDR3 region has 13 residues. Germline CDR1 SGHNT, CDR2 YENEEA. Trimming cost V 1 base and J 5 bases, with 8 bases left between them. CDR3 sequence: CASSLGSETEAFF. Here the CDR3 DNA reads TGTGCCAGCAGCTTAGGTTCAGAAACTGAAGCTTTCTTT.

The genes are TRBV6-4 and TRBJ1-6; the match to TRBD1 covers 8 bases. The CDR3 is 15 amino acids. V lost 2 bases to trimming and J lost 10 bases; unmatched junction nucleotides: 7. Germline V gene data show CDR1 as MRHNA and CDR2 as SNTAGT. This chain's CDR3 is CASSDQGQGGSPLHF. In DNA form, the CDR3 reads TGTGCCAGCAGTGACCAAGGACAGGGAGGATCACCCCTCCACTTT.

The chain combines TRBV19 with TRBJ1-5, with D possibly TRBD1 on 6 matching bases. With 5 bases removed from V and 7 bases from J, the gap between germline ends came to 15 bases. Germline CDR1 and CDR2: LNHDA and SQIVND (reference sequence). This CDR3 contains 14 residues. The CDR3 spells CASSAQGSGQPQHF. CDR3 DNA sequence: TGTGCCAGTAGTGCCCAGGGGTCAGGGCAGCCCCAGCATTTT.

The chain uses TRBV19 and TRBJ1-5; D might be TRBD1 (5 bases). The V gene lost 1 base and the J gene lost 0 bases, with 16 bases spanning the gap. This CDR3 has 18 amino acids. From germline, CDR1 is LNHDA and CDR2 SQIVND (reference sequence). CDR3 bases: TGTGCCAGTAGTATAGCTTTTGACAGTTGGTATAGCAATCAGCCCCAGCATTTT. It is translated as CASSIAFDSWYSNQPQHF.

The chain carries TRBV15 and TRBJ1-6; D possibly corresponds to TRBD1 (5 bases). CDR1 is LNHNV, CDR2 YYDKDF, per germline (reference sequence). The CDR3 has 15 residues. V was trimmed by 1 base and J by 9 bases, leaving 13 bases between them. CDR3: CATSRAGQGSSPLHF. The CDR3 coding sequence is TGTGCCACCAGCAGAGCGGGCCAGGGAAGTTCACCCCTCCACTTT.

The gene calls are TRBV7-8 and TRBJ2-5, with D uncertain. The CDR3 sequence is 13 residues long. Germline lookup yields CDR1 SGHVS and CDR2 FQNEAQ. The ends were cut back, 3 bases at V and 0 bases at J, with 5 bases in the middle. The CDR3 reads CASSLSDQETQYF. The CDR3 region has the DNA TGTGCCAGCAGCTTGAGCGACCAAGAGACCCAGTACTTC.

The chain has TRBV29-1 and TRBJ2-3, with no clear D. V was pared by 1 base and J by 2 bases, with 7 bases between. Looked up from germline, CDR1 is SQVTM and CDR2 is ANQGSEA. This CDR3 is built from 13 residues. The CDR3 protein is CSVEGENTDTQYF. CDR3 coding DNA: TGCAGCGTTGAAGGAGAGAACACAGATACGCAGTATTTT.

Of note for this clone: The same CDR3 is also encoded by other DNA sequences in this sample. The chain is built from TRBV6-5 and TRBJ2-7; 7 bases are shared with TRBD1. V gave up 4 bases and J gave up 4 bases; unmatched junction bases: 1. Germline V lookup: CDR1 MNHEY, CDR2 SVGAGI. This CDR3 is 12 amino acids long. CDR3 DNA: TGTGCCAGCAGTTCGGGACAGTACGAGCAGTACTTC. It codes for CASSSGQYEQYF.

The J gene is TRBJ1-4, the V gene TRBV7-9; D not certain. V gave up 2 bases and J gave up 5 bases, with 12 bases separating them. The germline gives CDR1 SEHNR, CDR2 FQNEAQ (reference sequence). The length of the CDR3 is 15 residues. Here the CDR3 reads CASSLSVVKNEKLFF. The DNA of the CDR3 is TGTGCCAGCAGCTTATCGGTTGTCAAGAATGAAAAACTGTTTTTT. Using reference TRBV7-9 and TRBJ1-4 for the parts outside the CDR3, the full variable domain is DTGVSQNPRHKITKRGQNVTFRCDPISEHNRLYWYRQTLGQGPEFLTYFQNEAQLEKSRLLSDRFSAERPKGSFSTLEIQRTEQGDSAMYLCASSLSVVKNEKLFFGSGTQLSVL.

This chain uses TRBV25-1 with TRBJ2-5; 10 bases agree with TRBD1. This CDR3 has 14 residues. J lost 5 bases, V lost 8 bases, and 8 bases had no gene match. Germline V CDR1 and CDR2: MGHDK, SYGVNS. CDR3 sequence reads: CASSDRGELETQYF. CDR3 nucleotides: TGTGCCAGCTCGGACAGGGGGGAGCTGGAGACCCAGTACTTC.

The genes are TRBV4-1 and TRBJ1-2; no firm D call. The germline V and J ends were trimmed by 1 base and 4 bases, with 7 bases remaining between them. CDR1 is MGHRA, CDR2 YSYEKL, per germline. The CDR3 totals 13 residues. This CDR3 is CASSQGQIYGYTF. In nucleotides, the CDR3 is TGCGCCAGCAGCCAAGGGCAGATCTATGGCTACACCTTC.

The CDR3 sequence: CASSLALRAGGSYGYTF. In DNA form, the CDR3 reads TGTGCCAGCAGCTTAGCACTGAGGGCAGGGGGCAGCTATGGCTACACCTTC. The gene calls are TRBV7-2 and TRBJ1-2; 8 nucleotides line up with TRBD1. The CDR3 runs to 17 residues. Germline CDR1 SGHTA, CDR2 FQGNSA. V shed 0 bases and J 4 bases; nucleotides not matched to a gene: 10.

V gene TRBV6-5 combines with J gene TRBJ1-1; maybe TRBD1 (5 bases). Trimming stripped 2 bases from V and 0 bases from J, with 10 bases between. The CDR3 runs 15 residues. Germline V gives CDR1 MNHEY, CDR2 SVGAGI. CDR3 bases: TGTGCCAGCAGTTACCGAGGACATATGAACACTGAAGCTTTCTTT. As protein: CASSYRGHMNTEAFF.

V is TRBV6-2 or TRBV6-3 and J is TRBJ2-6, with TRBD1 matching 11 bases. The CDR3 sequence is 19 residues long. The germline gives CDR1 MNHEY, CDR2 SVGEGT. With V trimmed by 6 bases and J by 0 bases, 10 bases remained unmatched. CDR3 amino acids: CASSPLWGQGGSGANVLTF. The CDR3 region has the DNA TGTGCCAGCAGCCCCCTCTGGGGACAGGGGGGCTCTGGGGCCAACGTCCTGACTTTC.

The chain has TRBV6-5 and TRBJ2-3; 11 bases are shared with TRBD2. This CDR3 contains 14 residues. The ends lost 9 bases at V and 2 bases at J; junction bases unmatched: 4. CDR1 is MNHEY and CDR2 is SVGAGI in the germline V gene. For the CDR3, the DNA is TGTGCCAGTGGGACTAGCGGATACACAGATACGCAGTATTTT. Its protein is CASGTSGYTDTQYF.

This chain links TRBV9 with TRBJ1-4; the match to TRBD1 covers 7 bases. CDR1 and CDR2 (germline): SGDLS, YYNGEE. The CDR3 has 16 residues. J lost 3 bases, V lost 3 bases, and 8 bases had no gene match. Here the CDR3 DNA reads TGTGCCAGCAGCGACCCGGAAGGGGGCCCTAATGAAAAACTGTTTTTT. The encoded protein is CASSDPEGGPNEKLFF.

The CDR3 is CASSSRDSNANYGYTF. The DNA for the CDR3 is TGTGCCAGCAGTTCCCGAGACTCCAACGCTAACTATGGCTACACCTTC. V gene TRBV6-7 combines with J gene TRBJ1-2; D gene ambiguous. TRBV6-7 is filed as an ORF, its function uncertain. The CDR3 length is 16 residues. With 4 bases removed from V and 0 bases from J, the gap between germline ends came to 15 bases.

The chain's CDR3 is CASRTRNYGYTF. CDR3 bases: TGTGCCAGCAGAACAAGAAACTATGGCTACACCTTC. This chain connects TRBV6-5 to TRBJ1-2; D remains ambiguous. Germline V gene lookup returns CDR1 MNHEY and CDR2 SVGAGI. The germline V and J ends were trimmed by 6 bases and 2 bases, with 7 bases remaining between them. This CDR3 contains 12 residues.